Here is one T cell receptor (beta chain) with its context. The data belong to a study of blood T cell repertoires in COVID-19. Study-wide context: Collection of acute and convalescent COVID-19 samples took place in the United States, Italy and Spain. PBMCs, B-cell-depleted T cells, or T cells provided the cDNA or gDNA that made up the material.

Original handling: Estimation of nucleated cell counts was performed using reference gene primer amplification. Measured with immunoSEQ multiplex PCR; TCRdb has only the in-frame clones, and not every one. The V and J calls and the clone size are those of that table, but D and trimming were determined from the DNA. The repertoire consists of around 250,000 clones, with 83% occurring once and the leading ten covering about 5.7%. Trimming removed 7 bases from V and 1 base from J, with 13 bases in between. The CDR3 extends over 14 amino acids. The germline V gene has CDR1 LNHDA and CDR2 SQIVND (reference sequence).

V and J are TRBV19 and TRBJ1-1; tentative D call: TRBD1 (6 bases). Sequenced input: peripheral blood. The clonotype was recovered from an elderly man with acute or convalescent COVID-19. CDR3 coding DNA: TGTGCCAGTAAGCCGGGACAAAAGAACACTGAAGCTTTCTTT. It specifies CASKPGQKNTEAFF.